This TCR beta chain derives from a study of identifying expanded T cells in peripheral blood. Study-wide findings and caveats: Roughly two-week clone count variance significantly increased as total template count grew.

Assay used: immunoSEQ multiplex PCR; TCRdb lists only in-frame clones, some missing. The table lists around 47,000 clones, roughly 80% of them singletons. Regarding this clone: Its antigen is as yet unknown.

The CDR3 is 17 residues long. The V gene lost 4 bases and the J gene lost 2 bases, with 17 bases spanning the gap. Looked up from germline, CDR1 is KGHSH and CDR2 is LQKENI. What was sequenced was blood. The chain employs TRBV18 and TRBJ2-2; D remains ambiguous. This clonotype was obtained from a person aged 18 to 70 in good health. The CDR3 bases are TGTGCCAGCTCACTAATCGTTGCACGGATCAACACCGGGGAGCTGTTTTTT. Encoded protein: CASSLIVARINTGELFF.